These 21 T cell receptor beta chains originate from one sample sequenced in a study of T cell responses to AZD1222 COVID-19 vaccine. Repertoires were generated with immunoSEQ multiplex PCR, while TCRdb's copy carries only in-frame clones and drops some. The table lists around 90,000 clones, around nine tenths of them singletons. The sequencing here drew on peripheral blood, taken on day 0 of MenACWY control vaccination. All receptors derive from an adult in good health.

This chain connects TRBV28 to TRBJ1-4; no clear D. This CDR3 is built from 12 residues. The V end was cut by 2 bases, the J end by 7 bases, with 5 bases between. CDR1 is MDHEN and CDR2 is SYDVKM in the germline V gene. CDR3 sequence reads: CASSLGVEKLFF. In nucleotides, the CDR3 is TGTGCCAGCAGTTTAGGGGTTGAAAAACTGTTTTTT. The full variable domain, in which reference TRBV28 and TRBJ1-4 provide the parts outside the CDR3, is DVKVTQSSRYLVKRTGEKVFLECVQDMDHENMFWYRQDPGLGLRLIYFSYDVKMKEKGDIPEGYSVSREKKERFSLILESASTNQTSMYLCASSLGVEKLFFGSGTQLSVL.

This clone has more than one count but fewer than ten. The chain employs TRBV19 and TRBJ2-1; D could derive from TRBD1 or TRBD2 (5 bases each). There are 16 residues in the CDR3. V lost 3 bases and J 10 bases, leaving 22 bases between the germline ends. Per the germline V gene, CDR1 is LNHDA and CDR2 is SQIVND (reference sequence). The CDR3 reads CASSIYGARRLGEQFF. The CDR3 DNA is TGTGCCAGTAGTATCTACGGGGCGAGACGCTTAGGGGAGCAGTTCTTC.

The V gene is TRBV25-1, the J gene TRBJ1-2; D ambiguous. Between the trimmed V and J ends, which lost 2 bases and 6 bases, there was a span of 10 bases. Germline V gives CDR1 MGHDK, CDR2 SYGVNS. There are 13 residues in the CDR3. The CDR3 coding sequence is TGTGCCAGCAGTGAAACCTGGCGGGATGGCTACACCTTC. Protein: CASSETWRDGYTF.

The chain has TRBV10-2 and TRBJ2-7; 10 nucleotides line up with TRBD1. This CDR3 has 15 amino acids. The germline gives CDR1 WSHSY, CDR2 SAAADI. Losses at the gene ends were 3 bases for V and 0 bases for J; bases not matched to a gene: 2. The CDR3 here is CASSERQGASYEQYF. The CDR3 bases are TGCGCCAGCAGTGAAAGACAGGGGGCCTCCTACGAGCAGTACTTC.

The rearrangement joins TRBV5-6 to TRBJ2-5, with no clear D. The ends were cut back, 3 bases at V and 2 bases at J, with 14 bases in the middle. The CDR3 totals 15 residues. The germline V gene encodes CDR1 SGHDT and CDR2 YYEEEE. DNA of the CDR3: TGTGCCAGCAGCTCCCTCCAGAACCCGCAAGAGACCCAGTACTTC. Amino acids: CASSSLQNPQETQYF.

This sequence joins TRBV18 and TRBJ2-7; 8 bases agree with TRBD2. The germline V gene encodes CDR1 KGHSH and CDR2 LQKENI. V trimming: 3 bases; J trimming: 3 bases; junction bases outside the gene matches: 4. The CDR3 is 14 residues long. CDR3: CASSPSGANYEQYF. The CDR3 DNA reads as TGTGCCAGCTCACCTAGCGGGGCCAACTACGAGCAGTACTTC.

The gene calls are TRBV6-5 and TRBJ2-2; 10 bases align to TRBD2. The trim removed 2 bases at V and 6 bases at J, leaving 3 bases unmatched. The germline V gene encodes CDR1 MNHEY and CDR2 SVGAGI. CDR3 size: 15 residues. As DNA, the CDR3 is TGTGCCAGCAGTTACCCGAGCGGGGGGGCCGGGGAGCTGTTTTTT. Protein product: CASSYPSGGAGELFF.

This chain joins TRBV24-1 and TRBJ2-1, with 11 nucleotides matching TRBD2. J was trimmed by 6 bases and V by 7 bases; bases with no gene match: 1. This CDR3 is 13 amino acids long. Germline CDR1 is KGHDR and CDR2 is SFDVKD. In DNA form, the CDR3 reads TGTGCCACCAGGACTAGCGGGGCCAATGAGCAGTTCTTC. Amino acids: CATRTSGANEQFF.

The chain recombines TRBV5-1 with TRBJ2-2; TRBD2 matches 9 bases. The germline V gene encodes CDR1 SGHRS and CDR2 YFSETQ. The V gene end was trimmed by 0 bases and the J gene end by 0 bases; junction bases not matched to a gene: 3. The CDR3 is 17 residues long. CDR3 sequence: CASSLGSGGTNTGELFF. The CDR3 nucleotides are TGCGCCAGCAGCTTGGGTAGCGGGGGAACGAACACCGGGGAGCTGTTTTTT. The full variable domain, in which reference TRBV5-1 and TRBJ2-2 provide the parts outside the CDR3, is KAGVTQTPRYLIKTRGQQVTLSCSPISGHRSVSWYQQTPGQGLQFLFEYFSETQRNKGNFPGRFSGRQFSNSRSEMNVSTLELGDSALYLCASSLGSGGTNTGELFFGEGSRLTVL.

The chain has TRBV7-9 and TRBJ2-7, with D tentatively TRBD1 (6 bases). The length of the CDR3 is 15 residues. V was pared by 3 bases and J by 7 bases, with 19 bases between. The germline gives CDR1 SEHNR, CDR2 FQNEAQ (reference sequence). The CDR3 sequence is CASSFSDRQLGEQYF. Here the CDR3 DNA reads TGTGCCAGCAGCTTCTCGGACAGACAGCTGGGGGAGCAGTACTTC.

The chain uses TRBV5-1 and TRBJ1-1, with D unclear. The CDR3 sequence is 13 residues long. In germline, CDR1 is SGHRS, CDR2 YFSETQ. V dropped 5 bases and J dropped 1 base, with 9 bases sitting between them. CDR3 nucleotide sequence: TGCGCCAGCAGGTTCAGCGGGAACACTGAAGCTTTCTTT. Residues: CASRFSGNTEAFF.

This CDR3 reads CASSYLQYTGELFF. In nucleotides, the CDR3 is TGTGCCAGCAGTTACTTGCAGTACACCGGGGAGCTGTTTTTT. The chain has TRBV6-5 and TRBJ2-2; D call uncertain. This CDR3 is 14 amino acids long. CDR1 and CDR2 (germline): MNHEY, SVGAGI. Trimming removed 1 base at V and 3 bases at J, with 6 bases between.

Regarding this clone: An end of the junction does not agree with germline; a read error may underlie this. The chain uses TRBV7-2 and TRBJ1-2; unclear D gene. This CDR3 is 13 amino acids long. The germline V gene has CDR1 SGHTA and CDR2 FQGNSA. CDR3 sequence reads: CASSLAQDYGYTF. In DNA, the CDR3 is TGTGCCAGCAGCCTAGCCCAAGACTATGGCTACACCTTC. Full variable domain (rest looked up from reference TRBV7-2 and TRBJ1-2): GAGVSQSPSNKVTEKGKDVELRCDPISGHTALYWYRQSLGQGLEFLIYFQGNSAPDKSGLPSDRFSAERTGGSVSTLTIQRTQQEDSAVYLCASSLAQDYGYTFGSGTRLTVV.

The sample holds a few counts of this clone. The gene calls are TRBV5-5 and TRBJ1-3; possibly TRBD1 for D (5 bases). V lost 4 bases, J lost 2 bases, and 16 bases lay in between. CDR3 length: 16 residues. Per germline, CDR1 SGHKS and CDR2 YYEKEE (reference sequence). The CDR3 region is CASSRIRESPGNTIYF. CDR3 bases: TGTGCCAGCAGCAGAATCAGGGAGAGCCCTGGAAACACCATATATTTT.

The rearrangement joins TRBV27 to TRBJ1-2; the D is unclear. This CDR3 is built from 12 residues. Per germline, CDR1 MNHEY and CDR2 SMNVEV (reference sequence). Trimming shortened V by 6 bases and J by 13 bases, and 18 bases separated the two germline ends. The CDR3 protein is CASSSDTYNATF. CDR3 nucleotide sequence: TGTGCCAGCAGCTCCGACACCTACAACGCCACCTTC.

CDR3 sequence reads: CASSLTGLEQFF. DNA of the CDR3: TGTGCCAGCAGCTTAACCGGGTTGGAGCAGTTCTTC. The chain employs TRBV7-3 and TRBJ2-1; no reliable D call. In germline, CDR1 is SGHTA, CDR2 FQGTGA. The V gene lost 0 bases and the J gene lost 10 bases, with 7 bases spanning the gap. The CDR3 is made up of 12 amino acids.

This chain links TRBV5-4 with TRBJ2-1, with a tentative D call TRBD2 (8 bases). The CDR3 spans 15 residues. The V end lost 4 bases, the J end lost 8 bases, and 19 bases lay between the germline ends. Germline lookup yields CDR1 SGHNT and CDR2 YYREEE (reference sequence). The chain's CDR3 is CASSVPGLGGDEQFF. CDR3 nucleotide sequence: TGTGCCAGCAGCGTTCCGGGACTAGGGGGCGATGAGCAGTTCTTC.

The chain uses TRBV11-2 and TRBJ2-1, with D uncertain. The V gene's germline CDR1 is SGHAT and CDR2 FQNNGV. Trimming removed 1 base from V and 7 bases from J, with 5 bases in between. CDR3 length: 12 amino acids. The CDR3 loop reads CASSLGQNEQFF. The CDR3 coding sequence is TGTGCCAGCAGCTTAGGACAAAATGAGCAGTTCTTC.

This chain links TRBV7-9 with TRBJ1-4, with a tentative D call TRBD1 (6 bases). Trimming cost V 10 bases and J 8 bases, with 17 bases left between them. This CDR3 contains 13 residues. Germline V gene data show CDR1 as SEHNR and CDR2 as FQNEAQ (reference sequence). CDR3: CATGQSGNEKLFF. The CDR3 DNA follows: TGTGCCACAGGACAGTCGGGGAACGAAAAACTGTTTTTT.

The rearrangement uses TRBV3-1 (or the pseudogene TRBV3-2) and TRBJ2-7, with D unclear. The CDR3 is 12 amino acids. Germline loops: CDR1 LGHDT, CDR2 YNNKEL (reference sequence). The ends were cut back, 0 bases at V and 7 bases at J, with 7 bases in the middle. DNA of the CDR3: TGTGCCAGCAGCCAAGATCCCAAGGAGCAGTACTTC. Protein product: CASSQDPKEQYF.

The chain uses TRBV19 and TRBJ1-1, with 10 nucleotides matching TRBD1. This CDR3 contains 16 residues. Germline assignment: CDR1 LNHDA and CDR2 SQIVND (reference sequence). The V gene end was trimmed by 10 bases and the J gene end by 1 base; junction bases not matched to a gene: 12. CDR3 nucleotide sequence: TGTGCCACCTTAGCGACACGGACAGGGGGGAACACTGAAGCTTTCTTT. It encodes CATLATRTGGNTEAFF.